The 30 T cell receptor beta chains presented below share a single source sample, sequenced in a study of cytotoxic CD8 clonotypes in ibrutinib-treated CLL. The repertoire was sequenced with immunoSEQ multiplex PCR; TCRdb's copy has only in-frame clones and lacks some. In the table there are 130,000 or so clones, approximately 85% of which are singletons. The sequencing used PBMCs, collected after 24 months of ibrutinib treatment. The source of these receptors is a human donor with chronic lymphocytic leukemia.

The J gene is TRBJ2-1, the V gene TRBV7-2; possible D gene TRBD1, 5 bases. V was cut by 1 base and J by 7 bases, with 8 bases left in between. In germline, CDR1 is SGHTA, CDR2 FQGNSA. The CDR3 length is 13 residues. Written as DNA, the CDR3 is TGTGCCAGCAGCTTAGTGGGGCAGAATGAGCAGTTCTTC. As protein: CASSLVGQNEQFF.

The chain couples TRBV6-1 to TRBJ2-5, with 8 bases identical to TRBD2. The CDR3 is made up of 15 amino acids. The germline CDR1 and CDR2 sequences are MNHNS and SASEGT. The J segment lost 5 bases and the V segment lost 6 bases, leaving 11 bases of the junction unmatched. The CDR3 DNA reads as TGTGCCAGCAGAGGAACTAGCGGACGGTCTGAGACCCAGTACTTC. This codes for CASRGTSGRSETQYF.

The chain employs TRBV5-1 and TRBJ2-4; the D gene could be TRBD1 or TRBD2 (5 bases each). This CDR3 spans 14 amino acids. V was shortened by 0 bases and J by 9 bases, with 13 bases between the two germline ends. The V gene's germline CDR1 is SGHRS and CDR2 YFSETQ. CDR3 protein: CASSLENQRGIQYF. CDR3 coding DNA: TGCGCCAGCAGCTTGGAGAACCAGAGGGGCATTCAGTACTTC.

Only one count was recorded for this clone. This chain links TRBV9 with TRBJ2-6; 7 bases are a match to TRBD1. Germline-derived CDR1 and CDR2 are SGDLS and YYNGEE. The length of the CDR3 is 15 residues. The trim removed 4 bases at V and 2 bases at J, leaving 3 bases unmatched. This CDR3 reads CASSLTGAGANVLTF. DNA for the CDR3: TGTGCCAGCAGCCTTACAGGGGCTGGGGCCAACGTCCTGACTTTC.

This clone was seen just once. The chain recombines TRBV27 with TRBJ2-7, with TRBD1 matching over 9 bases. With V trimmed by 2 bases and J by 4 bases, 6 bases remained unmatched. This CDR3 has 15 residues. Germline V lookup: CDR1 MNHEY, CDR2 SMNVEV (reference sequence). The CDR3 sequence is CASSLPGQGLYEQYF. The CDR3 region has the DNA TGTGCCAGCAGTTTACCGGGACAGGGTCTGTACGAGCAGTACTTC.

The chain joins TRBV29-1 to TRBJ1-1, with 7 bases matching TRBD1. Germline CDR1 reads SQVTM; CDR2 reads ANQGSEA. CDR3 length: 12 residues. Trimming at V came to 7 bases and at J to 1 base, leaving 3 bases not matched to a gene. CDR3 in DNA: TGCAGCGGGGGACAGTCGAACACTGAAGCTTTCTTT. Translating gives CSGGQSNTEAFF.

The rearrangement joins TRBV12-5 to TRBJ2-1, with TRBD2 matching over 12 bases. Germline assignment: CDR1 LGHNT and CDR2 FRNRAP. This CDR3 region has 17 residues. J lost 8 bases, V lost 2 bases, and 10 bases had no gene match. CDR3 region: CASGLLRSASGGDEQFF. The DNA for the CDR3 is TGTGCTAGTGGTTTGCTCCGATCGGCTAGCGGGGGGGATGAGCAGTTCTTC.

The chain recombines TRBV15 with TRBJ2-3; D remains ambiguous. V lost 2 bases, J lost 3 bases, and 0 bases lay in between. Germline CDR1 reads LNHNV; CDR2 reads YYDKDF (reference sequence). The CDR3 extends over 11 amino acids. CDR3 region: CATSRTDTQYF. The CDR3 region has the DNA TGTGCCACCAGCAGAACAGATACGCAGTATTTT.

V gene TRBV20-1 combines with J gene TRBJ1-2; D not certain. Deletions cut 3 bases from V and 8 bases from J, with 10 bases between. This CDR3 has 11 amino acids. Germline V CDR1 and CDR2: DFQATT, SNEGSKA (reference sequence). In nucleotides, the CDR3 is TGCAGTGCTAGCGGCGGTGGAGGCTACACCTTC. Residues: CSASGGGGYTF.

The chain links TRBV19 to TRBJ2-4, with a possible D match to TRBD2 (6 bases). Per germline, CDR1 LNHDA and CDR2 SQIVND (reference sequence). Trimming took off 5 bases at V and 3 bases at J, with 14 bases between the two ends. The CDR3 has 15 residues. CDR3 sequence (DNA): TGTGCCAGTAGTCGGGGGTCCACGGGCAAAAACATTCAGTACTTC. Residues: CASSRGSTGKNIQYF.

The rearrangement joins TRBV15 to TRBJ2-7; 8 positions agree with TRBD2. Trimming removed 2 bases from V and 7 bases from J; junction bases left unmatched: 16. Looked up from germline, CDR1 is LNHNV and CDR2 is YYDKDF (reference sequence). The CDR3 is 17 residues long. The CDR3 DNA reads TGTGCCACCAGCAGACCCCGAAGCGGGAGAGGTTCGGGGGAGCAGTACTTC. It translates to CATSRPRSGRGSGEQYF.

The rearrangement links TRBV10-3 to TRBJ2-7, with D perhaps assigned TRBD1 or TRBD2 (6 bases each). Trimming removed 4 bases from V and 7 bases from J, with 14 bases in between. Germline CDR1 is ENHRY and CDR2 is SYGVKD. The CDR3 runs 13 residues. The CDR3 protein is CAISVGGRQEQYF. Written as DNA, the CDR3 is TGTGCCATCAGTGTCGGGGGCCGTCAGGAGCAGTACTTC.

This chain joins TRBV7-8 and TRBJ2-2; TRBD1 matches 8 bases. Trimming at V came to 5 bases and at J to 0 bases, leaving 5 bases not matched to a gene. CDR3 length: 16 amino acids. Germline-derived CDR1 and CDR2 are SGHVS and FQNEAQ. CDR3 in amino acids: CASSQGQAPNTGELFF. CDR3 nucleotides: TGTGCCAGCAGCCAGGGACAGGCCCCGAACACCGGGGAGCTGTTTTTT.

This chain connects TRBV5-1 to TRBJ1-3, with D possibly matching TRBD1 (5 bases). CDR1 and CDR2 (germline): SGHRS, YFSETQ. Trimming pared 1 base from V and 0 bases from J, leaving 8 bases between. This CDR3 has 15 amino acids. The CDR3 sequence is CASSLNQGSGNTIYF. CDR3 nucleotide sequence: TGCGCCAGCAGCTTGAATCAGGGCTCTGGAAACACCATATATTTT.

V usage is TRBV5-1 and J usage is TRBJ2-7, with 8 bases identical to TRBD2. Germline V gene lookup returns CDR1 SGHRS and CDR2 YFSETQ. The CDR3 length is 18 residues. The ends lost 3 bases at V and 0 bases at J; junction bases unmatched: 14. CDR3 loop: CASSSRPGGTSGSYEQYF. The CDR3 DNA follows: TGCGCCAGCAGCTCCAGGCCCGGGGGGACTAGTGGCTCCTACGAGCAGTACTTC.

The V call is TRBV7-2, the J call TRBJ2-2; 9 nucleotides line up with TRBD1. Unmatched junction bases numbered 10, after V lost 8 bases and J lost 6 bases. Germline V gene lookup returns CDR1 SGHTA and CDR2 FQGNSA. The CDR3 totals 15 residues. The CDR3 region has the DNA TGTGCCAGCCCCCACACAGGGGGCAACGCCGGGGAGCTGTTTTTT. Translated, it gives CASPHTGGNAGELFF.

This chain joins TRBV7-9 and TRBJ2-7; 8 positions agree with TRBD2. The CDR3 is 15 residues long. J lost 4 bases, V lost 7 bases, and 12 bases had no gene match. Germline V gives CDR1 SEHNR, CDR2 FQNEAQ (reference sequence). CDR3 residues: CASNPNGEREYEQYF. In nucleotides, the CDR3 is TGTGCCAGCAACCCGAATGGGGAGCGGGAGTACGAGCAGTACTTC.

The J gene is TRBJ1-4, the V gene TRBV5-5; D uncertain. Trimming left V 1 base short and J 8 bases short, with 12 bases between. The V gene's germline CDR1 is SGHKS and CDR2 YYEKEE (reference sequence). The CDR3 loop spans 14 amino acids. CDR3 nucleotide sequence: TGTGCCAGCAGCTTGCGAAGCCCCCCGGAAAAACTGTTTTTT. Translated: CASSLRSPPEKLFF.

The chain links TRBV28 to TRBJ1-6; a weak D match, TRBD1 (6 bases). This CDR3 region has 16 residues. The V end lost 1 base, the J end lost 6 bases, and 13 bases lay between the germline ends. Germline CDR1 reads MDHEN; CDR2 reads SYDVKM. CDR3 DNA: TGTGCCAGCAGTTTATATGCAGGGGCATCTAATTCACCCCTCCACTTT. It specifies CASSLYAGASNSPLHF.

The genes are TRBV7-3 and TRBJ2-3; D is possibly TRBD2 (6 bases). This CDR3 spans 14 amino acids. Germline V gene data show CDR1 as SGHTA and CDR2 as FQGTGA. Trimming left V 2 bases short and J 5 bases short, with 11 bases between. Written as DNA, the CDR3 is TGTGCCAGCAGCTTACGGGGGTTTGGAGATACGCAGTATTTT. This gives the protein CASSLRGFGDTQYF.

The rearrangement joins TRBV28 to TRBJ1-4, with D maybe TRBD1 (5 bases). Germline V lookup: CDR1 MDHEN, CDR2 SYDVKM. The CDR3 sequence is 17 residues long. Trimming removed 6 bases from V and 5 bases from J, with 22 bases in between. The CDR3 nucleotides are TGTGCCAGCAGCCACCGGGGGTTTTCGCAGAGGAATGAAAAACTGTTTTTT. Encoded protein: CASSHRGFSQRNEKLFF.

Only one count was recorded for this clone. CDR3 protein: CASSPYQETQYF. The DNA for the CDR3 is TGTGCCAGCTCACCTTACCAAGAGACCCAGTACTTC. The genes are TRBV18 and TRBJ2-5, with no clear D. Trimming left V 3 bases short and J 0 bases short, with 2 bases between. This CDR3 spans 12 amino acids. Germline lookup yields CDR1 KGHSH and CDR2 LQKENI. Full variable domain (missing parts from reference TRBV18 and TRBJ2-5): NAGVMQNPRHLVRRRGQEARLRCSPMKGHSHVYWYRQLPEEGLKFMVYLQKENIIDESGMPKERFSAEFPKEGPSILRIQQVVRGDSAAYFCASSPYQETQYFGPGTRLLVL.

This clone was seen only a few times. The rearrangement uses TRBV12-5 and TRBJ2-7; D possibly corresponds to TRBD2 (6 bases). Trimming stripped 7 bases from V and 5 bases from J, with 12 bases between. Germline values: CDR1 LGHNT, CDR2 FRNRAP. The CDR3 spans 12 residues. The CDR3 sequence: CASARESNEQYF. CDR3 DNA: TGTGCTAGTGCACGGGAGAGCAACGAGCAGTACTTC.

CDR3: CASSLFWGAGGPVNIQYF. The CDR3 DNA follows: TGTGCCAGCAGCTTGTTTTGGGGCGCGGGAGGGCCGGTAAACATTCAGTACTTC. V gene TRBV5-6 combines with J gene TRBJ2-4; 9 nucleotides line up with TRBD2. Trimming at V came to 1 base and at J to 6 bases, leaving 14 bases not matched to a gene. The CDR3 contains 18 residues. CDR1 is SGHDT and CDR2 is YYEEEE in the germline V gene.

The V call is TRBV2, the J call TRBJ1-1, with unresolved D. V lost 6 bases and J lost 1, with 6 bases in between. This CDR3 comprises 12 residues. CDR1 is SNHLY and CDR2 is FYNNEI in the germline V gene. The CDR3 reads CASRRRNTEAFF. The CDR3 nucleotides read TGTGCCAGCAGAAGGAGGAACACTGAAGCTTTCTTT.

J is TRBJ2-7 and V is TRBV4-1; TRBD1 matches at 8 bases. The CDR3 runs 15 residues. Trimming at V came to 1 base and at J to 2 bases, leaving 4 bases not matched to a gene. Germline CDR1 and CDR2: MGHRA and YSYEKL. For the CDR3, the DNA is TGCGCCAGCAGCCAAGTTGGGACAGGTCCCTACGAGCAGTACTTC. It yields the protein CASSQVGTGPYEQYF.

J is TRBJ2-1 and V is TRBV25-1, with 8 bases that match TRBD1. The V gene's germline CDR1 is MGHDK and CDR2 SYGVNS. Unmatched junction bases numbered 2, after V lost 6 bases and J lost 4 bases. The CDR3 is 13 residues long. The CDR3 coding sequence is TGTGCCAGCAGAGGACAGGGTTACAATGAGCAGTTCTTC. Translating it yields CASRGQGYNEQFF.

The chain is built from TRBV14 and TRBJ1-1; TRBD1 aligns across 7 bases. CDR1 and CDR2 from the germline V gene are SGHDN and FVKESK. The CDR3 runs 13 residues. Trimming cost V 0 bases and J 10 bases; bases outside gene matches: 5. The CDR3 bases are TGTGCCAGCAGCCAAGAACGGACAGGCTCAGCTTTCTTT. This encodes CASSQERTGSAFF.

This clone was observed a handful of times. In DNA form, the CDR3 reads TGTGCCAGCAGTTTAGGAGCAGGTTGGGCTGAAGCTTTCTTT. Translation gives CASSLGAGWAEAFF. The chain carries TRBV28 and TRBJ1-1; D remains unclear. The ends were cut back, 2 bases at V and 6 bases at J, with 13 bases in the middle. In germline, CDR1 is MDHEN, CDR2 SYDVKM. The CDR3 sequence is 14 residues long. Together with reference TRBV28 and TRBJ1-1, the CDR3 gives the full variable domain: DVKVTQSSRYLVKRTGEKVFLECVQDMDHENMFWYRQDPGLGLRLIYFSYDVKMKEKGDIPEGYSVSREKKERFSLILESASTNQTSMYLCASSLGAGWAEAFFGQGTRLTVV.

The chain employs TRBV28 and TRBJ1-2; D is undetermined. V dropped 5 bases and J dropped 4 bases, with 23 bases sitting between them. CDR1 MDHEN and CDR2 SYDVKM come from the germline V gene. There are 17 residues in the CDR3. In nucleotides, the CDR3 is TGTGCCAGCAGTCCCGGACTCATCTCGGCCAAGATCTATGGCTACACCTTC. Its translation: CASSPGLISAKIYGYTF.